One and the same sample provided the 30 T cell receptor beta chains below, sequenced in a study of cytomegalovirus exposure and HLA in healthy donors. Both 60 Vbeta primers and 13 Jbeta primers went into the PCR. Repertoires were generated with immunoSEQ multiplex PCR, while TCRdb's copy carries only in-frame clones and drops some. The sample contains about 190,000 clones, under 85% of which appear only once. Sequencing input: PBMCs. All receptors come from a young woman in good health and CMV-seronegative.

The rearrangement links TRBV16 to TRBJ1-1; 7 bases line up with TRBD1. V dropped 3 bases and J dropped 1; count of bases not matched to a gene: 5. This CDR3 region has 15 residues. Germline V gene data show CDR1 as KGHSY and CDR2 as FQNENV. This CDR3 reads CASSHAGQQNTEAFF. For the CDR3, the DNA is TGTGCCAGCAGCCATGCGGGACAGCAGAACACTGAAGCTTTCTTT.

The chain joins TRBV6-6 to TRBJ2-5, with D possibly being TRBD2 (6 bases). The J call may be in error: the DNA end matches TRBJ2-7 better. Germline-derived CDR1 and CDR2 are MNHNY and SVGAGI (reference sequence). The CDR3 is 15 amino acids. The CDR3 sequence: CASSRTGTSSYEQYF. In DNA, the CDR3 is TGTGCCAGCAGCCGTACCGGGACTTCATCCTACGAGCAGTACTTC.

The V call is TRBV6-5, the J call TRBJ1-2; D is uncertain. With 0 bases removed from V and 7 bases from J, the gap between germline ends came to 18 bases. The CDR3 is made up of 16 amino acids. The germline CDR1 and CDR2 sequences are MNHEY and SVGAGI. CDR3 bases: TGTGCCAGCAGTTACTCGACCGGGGATAAAGGCGGTGGCTACACCTTC. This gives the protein CASSYSTGDKGGGYTF.

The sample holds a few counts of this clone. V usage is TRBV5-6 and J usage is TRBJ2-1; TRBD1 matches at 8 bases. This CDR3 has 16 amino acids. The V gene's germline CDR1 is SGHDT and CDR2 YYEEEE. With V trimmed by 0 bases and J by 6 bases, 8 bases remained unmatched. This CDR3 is CASSLAGDRLANEQFF. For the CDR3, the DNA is TGTGCCAGCAGCTTGGCCGGGGACAGGCTGGCCAATGAGCAGTTCTTC.

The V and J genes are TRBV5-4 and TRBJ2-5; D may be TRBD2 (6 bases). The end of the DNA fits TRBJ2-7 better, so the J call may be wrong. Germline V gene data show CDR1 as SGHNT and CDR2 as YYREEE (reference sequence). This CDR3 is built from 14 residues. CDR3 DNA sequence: TGTGCCGGCGGAGGGGCCCTTGGGGTAGACGAGCAGTACTTC. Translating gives CAGGGALGVDEQYF.

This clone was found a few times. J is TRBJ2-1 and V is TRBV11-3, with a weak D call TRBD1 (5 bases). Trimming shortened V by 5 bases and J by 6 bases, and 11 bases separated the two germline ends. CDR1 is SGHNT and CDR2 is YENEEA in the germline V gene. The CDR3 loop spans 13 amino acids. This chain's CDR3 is CASSLGRVNEQFF. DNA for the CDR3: TGTGCCAGCAGCCTAGGCAGGGTCAATGAGCAGTTCTTC.

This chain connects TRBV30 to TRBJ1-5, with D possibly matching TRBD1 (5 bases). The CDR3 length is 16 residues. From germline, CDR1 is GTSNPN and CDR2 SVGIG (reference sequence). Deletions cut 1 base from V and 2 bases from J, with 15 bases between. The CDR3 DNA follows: TGTGCCTGGAGTGCATCTGGGGGGTTAGGCAATCAGCCCCAGCATTTT. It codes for CAWSASGGLGNQPQHF.

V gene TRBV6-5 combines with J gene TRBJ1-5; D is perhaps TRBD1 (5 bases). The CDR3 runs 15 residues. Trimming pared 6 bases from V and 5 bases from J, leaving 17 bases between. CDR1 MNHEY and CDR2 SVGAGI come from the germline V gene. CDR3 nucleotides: TGTGCCAGCAGACGGACACCGGACGGCGATCAGCCCCAGCATTTT. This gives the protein CASRRTPDGDQPQHF.

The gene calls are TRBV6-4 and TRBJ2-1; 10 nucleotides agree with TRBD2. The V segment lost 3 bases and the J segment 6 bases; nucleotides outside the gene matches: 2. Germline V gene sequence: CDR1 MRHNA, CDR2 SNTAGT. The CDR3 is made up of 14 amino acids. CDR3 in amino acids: CASSEAGGSNEQFF. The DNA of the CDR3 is TGTGCCAGCAGTGAAGCGGGGGGGTCCAATGAGCAGTTCTTC.

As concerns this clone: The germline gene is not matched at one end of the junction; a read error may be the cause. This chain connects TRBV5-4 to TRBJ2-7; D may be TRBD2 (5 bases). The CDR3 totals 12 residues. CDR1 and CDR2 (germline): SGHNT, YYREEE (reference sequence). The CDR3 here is CASSLEGLQRDF. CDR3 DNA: TGTGCCAGCAGCTTGGAGGGCCTTCAGAGGGACTTC.

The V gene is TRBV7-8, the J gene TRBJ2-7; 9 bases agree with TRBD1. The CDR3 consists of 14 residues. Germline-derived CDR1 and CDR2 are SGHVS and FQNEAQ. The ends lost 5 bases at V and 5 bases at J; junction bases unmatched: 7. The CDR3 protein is CASSQTGGSHEQYF. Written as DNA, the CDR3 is TGTGCCAGCAGCCAGACAGGGGGTTCCCACGAGCAGTACTTC.

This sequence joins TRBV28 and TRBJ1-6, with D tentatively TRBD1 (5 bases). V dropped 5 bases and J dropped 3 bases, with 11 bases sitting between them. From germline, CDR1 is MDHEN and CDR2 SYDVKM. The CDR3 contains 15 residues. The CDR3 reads CASSPQGYYNSPLHF. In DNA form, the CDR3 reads TGTGCCAGCAGTCCTCAGGGTTACTATAATTCACCCCTCCACTTT.

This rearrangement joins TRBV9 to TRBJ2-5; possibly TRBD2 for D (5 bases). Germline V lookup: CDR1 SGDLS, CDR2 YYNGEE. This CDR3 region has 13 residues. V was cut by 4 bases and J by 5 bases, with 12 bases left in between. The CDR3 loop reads CASSPLAHETQYF. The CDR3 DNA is TGTGCCAGCAGCCCCTTAGCGCACGAGACCCAGTACTTC. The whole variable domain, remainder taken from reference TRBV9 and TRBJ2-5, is DSGVTQTPKHLITATGQRVTLRCSPRSGDLSVYWYQQSLDQGLQFLIQYYNGEERAKGNILERFSAQQFPDLHSELNLSSLELGDSALYFCASSPLAHETQYFGPGTRLLVL.

The CDR3 nucleotides are TGTGCCAGCAGTTTATTCGGTTGGGGGCAAGGCTACACCTTC. As protein: CASSLFGWGQGYTF. J is TRBJ1-2 and V is TRBV28; D perhaps matches TRBD1 (6 bases). V was shortened by 1 base and J by 8 bases, with 14 bases between the two germline ends. The CDR3 is 14 residues long. Germline V CDR1 and CDR2: MDHEN, SYDVKM.

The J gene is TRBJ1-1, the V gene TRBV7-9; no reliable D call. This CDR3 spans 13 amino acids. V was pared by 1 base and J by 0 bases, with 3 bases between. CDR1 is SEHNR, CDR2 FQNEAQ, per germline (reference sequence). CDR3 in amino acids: CASSLVLNTEAFF. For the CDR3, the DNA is TGTGCCAGCAGCTTAGTCTTGAACACTGAAGCTTTCTTT.

CDR3 bases: TGTGCCAGCAGGGGACAGCAACAAGAGACCCAGTACTTC. Translation: CASRGQQQETQYF. The V call is TRBV28, the J call TRBJ2-5; TRBD1 matches at 7 bases. Per the germline V gene, CDR1 is MDHEN and CDR2 is SYDVKM. Trimming took 6 bases from V and 2 from J; bases not matched to a gene: 3. The CDR3 contains 13 residues.

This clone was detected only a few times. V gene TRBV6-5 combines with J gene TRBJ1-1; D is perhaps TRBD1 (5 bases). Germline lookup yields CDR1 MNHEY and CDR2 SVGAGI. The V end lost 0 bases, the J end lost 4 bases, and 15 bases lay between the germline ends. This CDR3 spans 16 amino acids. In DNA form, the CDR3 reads TGTGCCAGCAGTTACTCGAGGTTGGGCAGGGCCACTGAAGCTTTCTTT. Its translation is CASSYSRLGRATEAFF.

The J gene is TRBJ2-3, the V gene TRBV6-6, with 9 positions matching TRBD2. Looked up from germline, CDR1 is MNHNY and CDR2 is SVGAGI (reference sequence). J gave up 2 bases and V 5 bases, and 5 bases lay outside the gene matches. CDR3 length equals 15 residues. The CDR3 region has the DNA TGTGCCAGCAGTGTTAGCGGGGGTCCCACAGATACGCAGTATTTT. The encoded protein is CASSVSGGPTDTQYF.

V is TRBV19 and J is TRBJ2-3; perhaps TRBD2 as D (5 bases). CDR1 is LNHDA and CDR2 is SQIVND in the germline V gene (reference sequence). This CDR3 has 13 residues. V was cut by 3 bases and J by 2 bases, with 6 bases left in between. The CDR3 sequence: CASSIRDTDTQYF. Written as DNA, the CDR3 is TGTGCCAGTAGTATCCGGGACACAGATACGCAGTATTTT.

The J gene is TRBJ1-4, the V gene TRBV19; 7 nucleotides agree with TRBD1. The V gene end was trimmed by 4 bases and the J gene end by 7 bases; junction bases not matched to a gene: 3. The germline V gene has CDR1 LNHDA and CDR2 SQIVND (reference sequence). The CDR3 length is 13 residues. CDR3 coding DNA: TGTGCCAGTAGTAATAACAGGGGTGAAAAACTGTTTTTT. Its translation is CASSNNRGEKLFF.

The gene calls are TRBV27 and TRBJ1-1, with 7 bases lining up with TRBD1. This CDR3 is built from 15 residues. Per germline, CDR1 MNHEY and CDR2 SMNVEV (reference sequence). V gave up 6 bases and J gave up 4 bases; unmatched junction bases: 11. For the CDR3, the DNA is TGTGCCAGCAGGCCCGGACAGGACCGCGGCACTGAAGCTTTCTTT. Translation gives CASRPGQDRGTEAFF.

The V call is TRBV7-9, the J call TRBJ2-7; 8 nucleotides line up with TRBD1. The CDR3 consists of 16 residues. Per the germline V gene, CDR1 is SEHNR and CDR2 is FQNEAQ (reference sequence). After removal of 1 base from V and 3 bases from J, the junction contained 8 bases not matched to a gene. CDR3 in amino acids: CASSLVMGQANYEQYF. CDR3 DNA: TGTGCCAGCAGCTTAGTAATGGGACAGGCAAACTACGAGCAGTACTTC.

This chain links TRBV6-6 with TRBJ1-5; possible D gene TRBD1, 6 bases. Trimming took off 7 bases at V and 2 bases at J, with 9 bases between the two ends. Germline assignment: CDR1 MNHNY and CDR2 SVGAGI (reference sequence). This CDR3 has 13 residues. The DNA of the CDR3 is TGTGCCAGCACCCCAGGGGGCAATCAGCCCCAGCATTTT. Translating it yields CASTPGGNQPQHF.

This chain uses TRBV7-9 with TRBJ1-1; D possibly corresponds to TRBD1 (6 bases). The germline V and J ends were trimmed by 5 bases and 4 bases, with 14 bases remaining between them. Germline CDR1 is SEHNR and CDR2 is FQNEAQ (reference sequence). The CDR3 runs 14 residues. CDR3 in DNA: TGTGCCAGCAGCATCTCACAGGGAACCACTGAAGCTTTCTTT. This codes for CASSISQGTTEAFF. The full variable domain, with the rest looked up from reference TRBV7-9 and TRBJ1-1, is DTGVSQNPRHKITKRGQNVTFRCDPISEHNRLYWYRQTLGQGPEFLTYFQNEAQLEKSRLLSDRFSAERPKGSFSTLEIQRTEQGDSAMYLCASSISQGTTEAFFGQGTRLTVV.

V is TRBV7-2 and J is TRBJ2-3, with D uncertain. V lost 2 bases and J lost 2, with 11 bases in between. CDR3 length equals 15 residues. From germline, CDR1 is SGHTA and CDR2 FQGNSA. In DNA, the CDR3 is TGTGCCAGCAGCTTATTCGGCGGAGCCACAGATACGCAGTATTTT. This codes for CASSLFGGATDTQYF. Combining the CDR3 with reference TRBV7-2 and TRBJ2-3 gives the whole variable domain GAGVSQSPSNKVTEKGKDVELRCDPISGHTALYWYRQSLGQGLEFLIYFQGNSAPDKSGLPSDRFSAERTGGSVSTLTIQRTQQEDSAVYLCASSLFGGATDTQYFGPGTRLTVL.

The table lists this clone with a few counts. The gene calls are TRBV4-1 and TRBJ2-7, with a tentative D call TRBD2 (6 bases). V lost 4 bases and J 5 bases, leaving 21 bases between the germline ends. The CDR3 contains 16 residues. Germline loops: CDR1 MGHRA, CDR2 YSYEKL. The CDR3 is CASSPGAGRGVHEQYF. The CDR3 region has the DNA TGCGCCAGCAGCCCGGGCGCCGGGAGAGGGGTCCACGAGCAGTACTTC.

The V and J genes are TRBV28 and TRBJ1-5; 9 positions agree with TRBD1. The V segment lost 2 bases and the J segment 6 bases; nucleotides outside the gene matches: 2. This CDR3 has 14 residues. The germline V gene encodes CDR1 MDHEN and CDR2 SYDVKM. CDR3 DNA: TGTGCCAGCAGTTTAACAGGGGGCCTTCAGCCCCAGCATTTT. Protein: CASSLTGGLQPQHF.

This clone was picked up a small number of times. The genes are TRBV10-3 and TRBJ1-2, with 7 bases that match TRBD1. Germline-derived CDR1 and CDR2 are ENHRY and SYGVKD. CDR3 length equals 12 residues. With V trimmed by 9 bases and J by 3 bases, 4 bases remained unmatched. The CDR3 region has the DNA TGTGCCATACAGGGGATTGACTATGGCTACACCTTC. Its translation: CAIQGIDYGYTF.

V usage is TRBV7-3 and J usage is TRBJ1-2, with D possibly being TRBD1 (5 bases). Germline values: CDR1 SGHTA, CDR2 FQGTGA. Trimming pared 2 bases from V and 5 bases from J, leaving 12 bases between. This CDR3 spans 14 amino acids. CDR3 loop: CASSLLGDSYGYTF. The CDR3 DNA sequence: TGTGCCAGCAGCTTATTGGGGGACTCTTATGGCTACACCTTC. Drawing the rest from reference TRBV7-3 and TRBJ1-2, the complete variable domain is GAGVSQTPSNKVTEKGKYVELRCDPISGHTALYWYRQSLGQGPEFLIYFQGTGAADDSGLPNDRFFAVRPEGSVSTLKIQRTERGDSAVYLCASSLLGDSYGYTFGSGTRLTVV.

This CDR3 is CASSLGDRVFYGYTF. As DNA, the CDR3 is TGCGCCAGCAGCTTGGGGGACAGGGTCTTCTATGGCTACACCTTC. This chain uses TRBV5-1 with TRBJ1-2; TRBD1 aligns across 9 bases. V was clipped by 0 bases and J by 4 bases; unmatched bases: 4. Germline CDR1 and CDR2: SGHRS and YFSETQ. The CDR3 has 15 residues.